The 11 T cell receptor beta chains reported below all come from one sample, sequenced in a study of Ad26.COV2.S vaccination and SARS-CoV-2 variants. Only in-frame clones appear in the TCRdb table, and some are missing; sequencing was by immunoSEQ multiplex PCR. The sample includes 250,000 or so clones, around 88% seen only once; the top ten take approximately 3%. The treatment here: about 20 received Ad26.COV2.S at low or high dose, single or two shots; several received placebo; per-sample allocation not given. At day 63 after the first vaccine or placebo injection, samples were drawn. The input for sequencing was peripheral blood, taken in a trial of Ad26.COV2.S vaccine versus placebo. These receptors all come from a person between 18 and 65 years old who received the Ad26.COV2.S COVID-19 vaccine or a placebo.

The chain links TRBV7-2 to TRBJ1-3; D not certain. Trimming left V 1 base short and J 9 bases short, with 13 bases between. CDR3 length: 14 amino acids. The germline V gene has CDR1 SGHTA and CDR2 FQGNSA. The CDR3 is CASSLVKAELTIYF. Here the CDR3 DNA reads TGTGCCAGCAGCTTAGTGAAAGCGGAACTCACCATATATTTT.

The chain combines TRBV5-1 with TRBJ1-3, with no clear D. Germline V lookup: CDR1 SGHRS, CDR2 YFSETQ. The CDR3 sequence is 17 residues long. The V gene lost 0 bases and the J gene lost 0 bases, with 13 bases spanning the gap. This CDR3 reads CASSLAVGSSSGNTIYF. DNA of the CDR3: TGCGCCAGCAGCTTGGCCGTCGGCTCAAGCTCTGGAAACACCATATATTTT.

The chain combines TRBV15 with TRBJ1-5; D possibly corresponds to TRBD1 (6 bases). This CDR3 is built from 14 residues. Germline CDR1 LNHNV, CDR2 YYDKDF (reference sequence). Trimming left V 3 bases short and J 5 bases short, with 11 bases between. CDR3: CATSRGDIYQPQHF. In DNA form, the CDR3 reads TGTGCCACCAGCAGGGGGGACATTTATCAGCCCCAGCATTTT.

This clone was found a few times. The chain is built from TRBV11-2 and TRBJ1-6; the D gene is possibly TRBD1 (6 bases). CDR1 and CDR2 (germline): SGHAT, FQNNGV. This CDR3 comprises 15 residues. Trimming shortened V by 1 base and J by 10 bases, and 14 bases separated the two germline ends. The CDR3 protein is CASSLVFGGQSPLHF. The CDR3 DNA sequence: TGTGCCAGCAGCTTAGTATTCGGGGGGCAATCACCCCTCCACTTT.

This clone was seen more than once but under ten times. The rearrangement uses TRBV4-3 and TRBJ1-2; tentatively, D is TRBD1 (6 bases). The CDR3 has 14 amino acids. Germline V gene sequence: CDR1 LGHNA, CDR2 YSLEER. V was pared by 2 bases and J by 3 bases, with 10 bases between. The CDR3 region has the DNA TGCGCCAGCAGCCAACGGCAGGGGCACTATGGCTACACCTTC. Its translation is CASSQRQGHYGYTF.

The chain has TRBV5-4 and TRBJ2-5, with D possibly called TRBD1 or TRBD2 (5 bases each). Between the trimmed V and J ends, which lost 5 bases and 7 bases, there was a span of 21 bases. This CDR3 is built from 15 residues. Germline V gene data show CDR1 as SGHNT and CDR2 as YYREEE (reference sequence). The CDR3 sequence is CASRNPGTRDGTQYF. Written as DNA, the CDR3 is TGTGCCAGCAGGAACCCCGGGACCCGAGACGGGACCCAGTACTTC. The variable domain in full, with the rest retrieved from reference TRBV5-4 and TRBJ2-5, is ETGVTQSPTHLIKTRGQQVTLRCSSQSGHNTVSWYQQALGQGPQFIFQYYREEENGRGNFPPRFSGLQFPNYSSELNVNALELDDSALYLCASRNPGTRDGTQYFGPGTRLLVL.

The chain combines TRBV7-2 with TRBJ1-1, with unresolved D. Trimming took off 1 base at V and 2 bases at J, with 11 bases between the two ends. The CDR3 spans 15 residues. Germline V CDR1 and CDR2: SGHTA, FQGNSA. The CDR3 DNA reads as TGTGCCAGCAGCTTAGGGACGGGCGGAAACACTGAAGCTTTCTTT. This gives the protein CASSLGTGGNTEAFF.

V usage is TRBV15 and J usage is TRBJ1-1; tentative D call: TRBD1 (6 bases). Germline loops: CDR1 LNHNV, CDR2 YYDKDF (reference sequence). The CDR3 contains 13 residues. V gave up 9 bases and J gave up 8 bases, with 19 bases separating them. The DNA for the CDR3 is TGTGCCACAAACCCAAACCTACAGGGAGAAGCTTTCTTT. Residues: CATNPNLQGEAFF.

This chain joins TRBV19 and TRBJ2-3; 7 positions agree with TRBD1. Germline V gene lookup returns CDR1 LNHDA and CDR2 SQIVND (reference sequence). V gave up 6 bases and J gave up 2 bases; unmatched junction bases: 8. The CDR3 loop spans 15 amino acids. Here the CDR3 reads CASRRRQGPTDTQYF. CDR3 DNA: TGTGCCAGTAGGAGGCGACAGGGCCCCACAGATACGCAGTATTTT.

For the CDR3, the DNA is TGTGCCAGCAGCCAAAGGGGGCAAGAGACCCAGTACTTC. This encodes CASSQRGQETQYF. The rearrangement joins TRBV3-1 (or the pseudogene TRBV3-2) to TRBJ2-5, with a possible D match to TRBD1 (6 bases). Trimming removed 2 bases from V and 2 bases from J, with 6 bases in between. CDR3 length: 13 amino acids. CDR1 is LGHDT and CDR2 is YNNKEL in the germline V gene (reference sequence).

This clone was counted a single time. The DNA for the CDR3 is TGTGCCAGCAGTGGGACAGGGGTCGACCCTAATTCACCCCTCCACTTT. Protein product: CASSGTGVDPNSPLHF. The chain employs TRBV6-1 and TRBJ1-6; TRBD1 aligns across 9 bases. With V trimmed by 4 bases and J by 6 bases, 7 bases remained unmatched. Germline lookup yields CDR1 MNHNS and CDR2 SASEGT. The length of the CDR3 is 16 residues.